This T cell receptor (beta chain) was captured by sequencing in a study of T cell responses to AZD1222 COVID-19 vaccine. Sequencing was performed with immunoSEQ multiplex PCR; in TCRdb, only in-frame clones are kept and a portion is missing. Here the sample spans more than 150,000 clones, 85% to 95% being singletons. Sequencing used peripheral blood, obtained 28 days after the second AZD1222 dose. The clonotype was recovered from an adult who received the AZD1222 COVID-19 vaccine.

This chain's CDR3 is CASSLLAGHNSPLHF. The CDR3 DNA reads TGTGCCAGCAGCTTGCTCGCAGGACATAATTCACCCCTCCACTTT. This rearrangement joins TRBV7-9 to TRBJ1-6; no definite D call. The CDR3 extends over 15 amino acids. The V gene lost 3 bases and the J gene lost 5 bases, with 11 bases spanning the gap. CDR1 and CDR2 (germline): SEHNR, FQNEAQ (reference sequence).